A selection of T cell receptor beta chains follows, all from one sample in a study of blood T cells in healthy people across ages. TCRdb processed the 5' RACE reads anew with MiXCR; each CDR3 protein has one entry. This repertoire shows some 760,000 distinct CDR3 sequences, 20% to 30% found once; its top ten account for more than 8%. These data were likewise used in another study, on T cells of mothers and their children.

Source material: blood. These receptors originate from a boy aged 5-17 years in good health. CDR3s leave out the opening cysteine and the closing phenylalanine or tryptophan.

CDR3: ASSLDLRKETQY; J: TRBJ2-5; V: TRBV11-2
CDR3: ASGPGGNQPQH; J: TRBJ1-5; V: TRBV19
CDR3: ASSDIVLYAATNYGYT; J: TRBJ1-2; V: TRBV7-9
CDR3: ASSATSGGFYEQY; J: TRBJ2-7; V: TRBV7-2
CDR3: SARDGYT; J: TRBJ1-2; V: TRBV20-1
CDR3: ASRKTSGGKETQY; J: TRBJ2-5; V: TRBV12-3/TRBV12-4
CDR3: ASSQDPRTHYGYT; J: TRBJ1-2; V: TRBV4-3
CDR3: ASSLGGMSNQPQH; J: TRBJ1-5; V: TRBV12-3/TRBV12-4
CDR3: ASSLGRSRGYT; J: TRBJ1-2; V: TRBV12-3/TRBV12-4
CDR3: ASSPSPGADTGELF; J: TRBJ2-2; V: TRBV5-5
CDR3: ASSLGWEAF; J: TRBJ1-1; V: TRBV7-9
CDR3: ASSADSGLAGGPTDTQY; J: TRBJ2-3; V: TRBV9
CDR3: ASTLGQGIDYTGELF; J: TRBJ2-2; V: TRBV28
CDR3: SARSTGYGTEAF; J: TRBJ1-1; V: TRBV29-1
CDR3: ASSQDAGDYGYT; J: TRBJ1-2; V: TRBV4-1
CDR3: ASSLTPRVVQSTDTQY; J: TRBJ2-3; V: TRBV11-2
CDR3: SVSVMGSNEKLF; J: TRBJ1-4; V: TRBV29-1
CDR3: ASSRGASGANVLT; J: TRBJ2-6; V: TRBV4-1
CDR3: ASSQLGQSYGYT; J: TRBJ1-2; V: TRBV3-1
CDR3: ASRSTQSYGYT; J: TRBJ1-2; V: TRBV28
CDR3: ATSRGTTGGELF; J: TRBJ2-2; V: TRBV15
CDR3: ASSSAQYGYT; J: TRBJ1-2; V: TRBV28
CDR3: ASSLWRPGELF; J: TRBJ2-2; V: TRBV27
CDR3: ASSLDWTAGST; J: TRBJ1-2; V: TRBV11-2
CDR3: ASSVREEYQETQY; J: TRBJ2-5; V: TRBV7-9
CDR3: ASSQALYGGLGYT; J: TRBJ1-2; V: TRBV4-1
CDR3: ASSLGHDFGEQY; J: TRBJ2-7; V: TRBV5-1
CDR3: ASSSLPETYEQY; J: .; V: TRBV27
CDR3: ATSDFGGFDGYT; J: TRBJ1-2; V: TRBV24-1
CDR3: ASSVTGFRADTQY; J: TRBJ2-3; V: TRBV12-3/TRBV12-4
CDR3: ASSAGTGVGNQPQH; J: TRBJ1-5; V: TRBV7-9
CDR3: ASSPEPDTQETQY; J: TRBJ2-5; V: TRBV5-1
CDR3: ASSLSGTVVYEQY; J: .; V: TRBV27
CDR3: ASSPQEFPGTNEQF; J: TRBJ2-1; V: TRBV3-1
CDR3: SGQRGGTYNEQF; J: TRBJ2-1; V: TRBV29-1
CDR3: ASSLVTGGTRNEQF; J: TRBJ2-1; V: TRBV7-2
CDR3: ASSYSLAGDSYNEQF; J: TRBJ2-1; V: TRBV6-5
CDR3: ASSLRQGQHGYT; J: TRBJ1-2; V: TRBV5-1
CDR3: ASSQPGPTTGELF; J: TRBJ2-2; V: TRBV3-1
CDR3: ASSPLGLAGGRETQY; J: TRBJ2-5; V: TRBV28
CDR3: ASRKTGGREKLF; J: TRBJ1-4; V: TRBV12-3/TRBV12-4
CDR3: ASSDYEGGRAF; J: TRBJ1-1; V: TRBV6-4
CDR3: ASSLMDSTGELF; J: TRBJ2-2; V: TRBV7-3
CDR3: ASSFSGTPAHEQY; J: TRBJ2-7; V: TRBV5-1
CDR3: AISEEGGGAPYNEQF; J: TRBJ2-1; V: TRBV10-3
CDR3: ASEYRNEQF; J: TRBJ2-1; V: TRBV12-3/TRBV12-4